These 32 T cell receptor beta chains were sequenced from one sample in a study of T cells after yellow fever vaccination. TCRdb reanalysed the 5' RACE reads using MiXCR and keeps one entry per CDR3 protein. The sample carries some 560,000 distinct CDR3 sequences, around 16% recorded once. Sequences were derived from PBMCs, sampled less than 6 days after the first yellow fever vaccination. These receptors came from a man aged 18 to 35 who received the YFV17D yellow fever vaccine.

This clonotype was seen many times. The V and J genes are TRBV12-3 or TRBV12-4 and TRBJ2-2; perhaps TRBD1 as D (6 bases). This CDR3 has 16 residues. V gave up 0 bases and J gave up 5 bases, with 13 bases separating them. The CDR3 DNA reads as TGTGCCAGCAGTTTAGCTGGGCAGGGGTGGACCGGGGAGCTGTTTTTT. Protein product: CASSLAGQGWTGELFF.

This clonotype has just a few counts. V is TRBV12-3 or TRBV12-4 and J is TRBJ1-1; TRBD1 aligns across 7 bases. The CDR3 spans 16 residues. With V trimmed by 5 bases and J by 0 bases, 9 bases remained unmatched. CDR3 nucleotide sequence: TGTGCCAGCAGTCCGACCCCGGGACAGATGAACACTGAAGCTTTCTTT. It translates to CASSPTPGQMNTEAFF.

The sample holds a few counts of this clonotype. The CDR3, as DNA: TGTGCCAGCAAGGGGGCCTCGGGCCAGGCCTCTGGGGCCAACGTCCTGACTTTC. It codes for CASKGASGQASGANVLTF. V usage is TRBV6-1 and J usage is TRBJ2-6; 7 bases fit TRBD1. CDR3 length equals 18 residues. V lost 7 bases and J lost 0; bases outside the gene matches: 12. Germline CDR1 MNHNS, CDR2 SASEGT.

There are a few counts of this clonotype. The chain carries TRBV5-1 and TRBJ2-7; D call uncertain. The CDR3 is made up of 14 amino acids. V was trimmed by 6 bases and J by 0 bases, leaving 13 bases between them. CDR1 and CDR2 from the germline V gene are SGHRS and YFSETQ. The CDR3, as DNA: TGCGCCAGCATGGTCCAGGCAAACTCCTACGAGCAGTACTTC. Amino acids: CASMVQANSYEQYF.

The rearrangement links TRBV28 to TRBJ1-5; D not certain. The V and J ends lost 1 base and 7 bases respectively, with 5 bases between them. This CDR3 is 12 amino acids long. Germline loops: CDR1 MDHEN, CDR2 SYDVKM. In DNA form, the CDR3 reads TGTGCCAGCAGTTTATACGTCCAGCCCCAGCATTTT. Its translation: CASSLYVQPQHF.

This clonotype was observed a handful of times. J is TRBJ2-7 and V is TRBV6-2 or TRBV6-3; TRBD1 aligns across 10 bases. Germline values: CDR1 MNHEY, CDR2 SVGEGT. This CDR3 contains 13 residues. The V gene end was trimmed by 5 bases and the J gene end by 6 bases; junction bases not matched to a gene: 4. CDR3 sequence: CASSGTGAGEQYV. The CDR3 bases are TGTGCCAGCAGTGGGACAGGGGCGGGCGAGCAGTACGTC.

This clonotype was picked up a small number of times. The chain carries TRBV6-6 and TRBJ2-7; D is possibly TRBD1 (6 bases). This CDR3 is built from 12 residues. The germline V and J ends were trimmed by 8 bases and 4 bases, with 12 bases remaining between them. Germline values: CDR1 MNHNY, CDR2 SVGAGI (reference sequence). In DNA, the CDR3 is TGTGCCAGCGGAAAAGGGGGATACGAGCAGTACTTC. Translating gives CASGKGGYEQYF.

This clonotype occurred many times. V and J are TRBV4-1 and TRBJ1-4; D is possibly TRBD1 (5 bases). The germline CDR1 and CDR2 sequences are MGHRA and YSYEKL. CDR3 length equals 15 residues. V was trimmed by 2 bases and J by 4 bases, leaving 11 bases between them. In nucleotides, the CDR3 is TGCGCCAGCAGCCAACCGACAGATGGTAATGAAAAACTGTTTTTT. Translating it yields CASSQPTDGNEKLFF.

The chain links TRBV21-1 to TRBJ2-7. TRBV21-1 is assigned pseudogene status. This CDR3 has 13 amino acids. DNA for the CDR3: TGTGCCAGCAGCCCAAGACTGTTTTACGAGCAGTACGTC. Translation: CASSPRLFYEQYV.

This clonotype was counted between two and nine times. The chain employs TRBV12-3 or TRBV12-4 and TRBJ2-1; the D gene could be TRBD1 or TRBD2 (5 bases each). V was cut by 2 bases and J by 5 bases, with 16 bases left in between. The CDR3 runs 16 residues. The CDR3 loop is CASSLWIGGSHNEQFF. CDR3 coding DNA: TGTGCCAGCAGTTTATGGATTGGGGGATCCCACAATGAGCAGTTCTTC.

The chain links TRBV19 to TRBJ1-5; 8 bases align to TRBD1. This CDR3 has 16 amino acids. V lost 3 bases, J lost 1 base, and 5 bases stayed unmatched. CDR1 is LNHDA and CDR2 is SQIVND in the germline V gene (reference sequence). CDR3 nucleotide sequence: TGTGCCAGTAGTATTAGGACAGGGAAGAGCAATCAGCCCCAGCATTTT. Translated, it gives CASSIRTGKSNQPQHF.

The chain is built from TRBV5-1 and TRBJ1-3; D is possibly TRBD1 (6 bases). V dropped 0 bases and J dropped 4 bases, with 14 bases sitting between them. This CDR3 is built from 16 residues. CDR1 is SGHRS and CDR2 is YFSETQ in the germline V gene. CDR3 in amino acids: CASSLGQAAGGNTIYF. The CDR3 region has the DNA TGCGCCAGCAGCTTGGGACAGGCCGCTGGGGGAAACACCATATATTTT.

This clonotype occurred a few times. The J gene is TRBJ1-2, the V gene TRBV20-1; D gene ambiguous. CDR3 size: 13 residues. V lost 0 bases and J 2 bases, leaving 7 bases between the germline ends. Germline loops: CDR1 DFQATT, CDR2 SNEGSKA (reference sequence). This chain's CDR3 is CSARDLQNYGYTF. CDR3 DNA: TGCAGTGCTAGAGATCTCCAGAACTATGGCTACACCTTC.

The rearrangement links TRBV30 to TRBJ2-7; TRBD2 agrees at 7 bases. This CDR3 is 10 amino acids long. The V segment lost 8 bases and the J segment 4 bases; nucleotides outside the gene matches: 2. Germline lookup yields CDR1 GTSNPN and CDR2 SVGIG (reference sequence). The CDR3 coding sequence is TGTGCCGGGGGGGTTTACGAGCAGTACTTC. Translation: CAGGVYEQYF.

The gene calls are TRBV7-2 and TRBJ2-1, with D hard to call. Germline assignment: CDR1 SGHTA and CDR2 FQGNSA. The CDR3 contains 15 residues. V lost 4 bases and J 2 bases, leaving 12 bases between the germline ends. CDR3 sequence reads: CASSSGVSPYNEQFF. The CDR3 nucleotides are TGTGCCAGCAGCTCCGGAGTAAGTCCCTACAATGAGCAGTTCTTC.

Comments on this clonotype: One junction end does not reproduce the germline sequence, and a read error may be involved. The chain employs TRBV12-3 or TRBV12-4 and TRBJ2-7, with TRBD1 matching over 8 bases. The CDR3 extends over 13 amino acids. CDR3 nucleotides: TGTGCCAGCAGTTTAGGGTCCGGGACAGGCCGAATCTTC. It yields the protein CASSLGSGTGRIF.

This clonotype appeared a few times. This chain links TRBV6-2 or TRBV6-3 with TRBJ2-5; TRBD2 might be the D (5 bases). This CDR3 comprises 12 residues. V was trimmed by 7 bases and J by 7 bases, leaving 13 bases between them. Germline V lookup: CDR1 MNHEY, CDR2 SVGEGT. CDR3 DNA sequence: TGTGCCAGCACCCTAGAGGCGGGGACCCAGTACTTC. This translates into CASTLEAGTQYF.

This clonotype was observed a few times. This chain joins TRBV11-2 and TRBJ2-3; D uncertain. Germline CDR1 SGHAT, CDR2 FQNNGV. The CDR3 is 15 amino acids. Trimming removed 7 bases at V and 3 bases at J, with 17 bases between. The DNA for the CDR3 is TGTGCCAGCACCGACCCAGTACGATGGACAGATACGCAGTATTTT. This codes for CASTDPVRWTDTQYF.

The rearrangement uses TRBV24-1 and TRBJ2-5; perhaps D is TRBD1 or TRBD2 (5 bases each). The CDR3 is made up of 14 amino acids. Germline loops: CDR1 KGHDR, CDR2 SFDVKD. Trimming stripped 0 bases from V and 5 bases from J, with 9 bases between. CDR3 protein: CATSDLEGKETQYF. In nucleotides, the CDR3 is TGTGCCACCAGTGATTTGGAGGGGAAGGAGACCCAGTACTTC.

V is TRBV5-5 and J is TRBJ1-2, with no clear D. The CDR3 is 12 residues long. Between the trimmed V and J ends, which lost 0 bases and 6 bases, there was a span of 6 bases. Germline V gene lookup returns CDR1 SGHKS and CDR2 YYEKEE (reference sequence). DNA for the CDR3: TGTGCCAGCAGCTTGGGCCTCGATGGCTACACCTTC. This sequence encodes CASSLGLDGYTF.

The rearrangement uses TRBV20-1 and TRBJ2-1; possibly TRBD2 for D (7 bases). CDR1 and CDR2 from the germline V gene are DFQATT and SNEGSKA (reference sequence). CDR3 length: 14 amino acids. The V and J ends lost 1 base and 9 bases respectively, with 16 bases between them. DNA of the CDR3: TGCAGTGCTAGAGTGGGGGGGGCCCTTGGTGAGCAGTTCTTC. Translation gives CSARVGGALGEQFF.

The genes are TRBV18 and TRBJ2-1; 9 bases are shared with TRBD1. The germline V gene has CDR1 KGHSH and CDR2 LQKENI. Trimming cost V 6 bases and J 2 bases; bases outside gene matches: 11. This CDR3 is built from 17 residues. CDR3 coding DNA: TGTGCCAGCTCGAGAAAGGAAGGGACAGGGCCCTACAATGAGCAGTTCTTC. Residues: CASSRKEGTGPYNEQFF.

This clonotype occurred many times. This chain uses TRBV3-1 with TRBJ2-4; D might be TRBD1 or TRBD2, each matching 5 bases. The CDR3 length is 18 residues. Germline V CDR1 and CDR2: LGHDT, YNNKEL (reference sequence). The V gene lost 4 bases and the J gene lost 0 bases, with 19 bases spanning the gap. The CDR3 protein is CASSPRPGSPVAKNIQYF. CDR3 in DNA: TGTGCCAGCAGCCCTAGGCCAGGGAGCCCTGTAGCCAAAAACATTCAGTACTTC.

The table lists this clonotype with a count of one. J is TRBJ2-7 and V is TRBV10-3; 7 bases are shared with TRBD1. This CDR3 region has 13 residues. V was pared by 9 bases and J by 5 bases, with 10 bases of the junction left unmatched. Germline V gives CDR1 ENHRY, CDR2 SYGVKD. The CDR3, as DNA: TGTGCCATTACGGGACAGACCCTAGACGAGCAGTACTTC. Its translation is CAITGQTLDEQYF.

This clonotype was counted only a few times. The J gene is TRBJ1-4, the V gene TRBV6-5, with D unresolved. There are 13 residues in the CDR3. Trimming left V 1 base short and J 5 bases short, with 5 bases between. Germline CDR1 and CDR2: MNHEY and SVGAGI. Here the CDR3 DNA reads TGTGCCAGCAGTTACTGGAGGAATGAAAAACTGTTTTTT. This sequence encodes CASSYWRNEKLFF.

This clonotype was seen a handful of times. V gene TRBV9 combines with J gene TRBJ2-2, with 9 bases that match TRBD2. This CDR3 contains 17 residues. The ends lost 0 bases at V and 3 bases at J; junction bases unmatched: 6. The germline gives CDR1 SGDLS, CDR2 YYNGEE. CDR3 in amino acids: CASSVGPRGGDTGELFF. As DNA, the CDR3 is TGTGCCAGCAGCGTAGGCCCCCGCGGGGGGGACACCGGGGAGCTGTTTTTT.

This clonotype was found a few times. This chain connects TRBV5-4 to TRBJ2-5; maybe TRBD1 (7 bases). Looked up from germline, CDR1 is SGHNT and CDR2 is YYREEE (reference sequence). The CDR3 runs 14 residues. The ends were cut back, 2 bases at V and 5 bases at J, with 13 bases in the middle. CDR3 sequence: CASSFGGGRETQYF. CDR3 nucleotide sequence: TGTGCCAGCAGCTTTGGAGGGGGCCGTGAGACCCAGTACTTC. Looking up the rest from reference TRBV5-4 and TRBJ2-5 gives the full variable domain: ETGVTQSPTHLIKTRGQQVTLRCSSQSGHNTVSWYQQALGQGPQFIFQYYREEENGRGNFPPRFSGLQFPNYSSELNVNALELDDSALYLCASSFGGGRETQYFGPGTRLLVL.

This sequence joins TRBV11-2 and TRBJ1-2; D unresolved. With 2 bases removed from V and 4 bases from J, the gap between germline ends came to 14 bases. In germline, CDR1 is SGHAT, CDR2 FQNNGV. The CDR3 sequence is 15 residues long. The CDR3 spells CASSLLRRNFYGYTF. DNA for the CDR3: TGTGCCAGCAGCTTACTACGCAGGAACTTCTATGGCTACACCTTC.

This clonotype was seen only a few times. This chain links TRBV4-1 with TRBJ2-1, with TRBD2 matching 9 bases. The length of the CDR3 is 15 residues. CDR1 and CDR2 (germline): MGHRA, YSYEKL. V gave up 4 bases and J gave up 5 bases; unmatched junction bases: 6. This CDR3 reads CASSPLRGGNNEQFF. CDR3 DNA: TGCGCCAGCAGCCCCTTGCGGGGGGGTAACAATGAGCAGTTCTTC.

A few counts support this clonotype. The rearrangement uses TRBV6-1 and TRBJ1-3, with 9 bases matching TRBD1. Germline trimming cut 5 bases from V and 4 bases from J; bases unmatched to any gene: 6. This CDR3 spans 15 amino acids. The germline V gene has CDR1 MNHNS and CDR2 SASEGT. The CDR3 bases are TGTGCCAGCAGTCCCCGGACAGGGGCAGGAAACACCATATATTTT. Encoded protein: CASSPRTGAGNTIYF.

This sequence joins TRBV6-1 and TRBJ2-3; D gene ambiguous. Trimming shortened V by 2 bases and J by 4 bases, and 25 bases separated the two germline ends. The germline CDR1 and CDR2 sequences are MNHNS and SASEGT. The CDR3 length is 19 residues. CDR3 amino acids: CASSESPIRTVGTADTQYF. In DNA, the CDR3 is TGTGCCAGCAGTGAAAGCCCTATCCGAACAGTAGGCACGGCAGATACGCAGTATTTT.

The CDR3 loop is CSARDPGNTIYF. For the CDR3, the DNA is TGCAGTGCCAGGGATCCTGGAAACACCATATATTTT. The chain combines TRBV20-1 with TRBJ1-3; D might be TRBD1 (5 bases). Germline values: CDR1 DFQATT, CDR2 SNEGSKA (reference sequence). V lost 6 bases and J lost 2, with 8 bases in between. The CDR3 length is 12 residues.